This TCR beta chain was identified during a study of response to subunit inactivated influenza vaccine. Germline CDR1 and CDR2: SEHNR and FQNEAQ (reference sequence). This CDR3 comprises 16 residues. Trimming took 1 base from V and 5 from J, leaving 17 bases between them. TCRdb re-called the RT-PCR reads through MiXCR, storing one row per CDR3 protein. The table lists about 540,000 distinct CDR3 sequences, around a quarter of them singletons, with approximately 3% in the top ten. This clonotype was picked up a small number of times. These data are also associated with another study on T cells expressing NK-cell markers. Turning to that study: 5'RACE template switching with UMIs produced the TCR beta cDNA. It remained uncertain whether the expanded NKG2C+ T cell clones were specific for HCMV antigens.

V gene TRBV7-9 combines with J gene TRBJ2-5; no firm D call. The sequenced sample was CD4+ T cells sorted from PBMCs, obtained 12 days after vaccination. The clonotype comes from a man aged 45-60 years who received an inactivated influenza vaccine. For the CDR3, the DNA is TGTGCCAGCAGCTTAGTTGGTGGGTTGAAGGATGAGACCCAGTACTTC. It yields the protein CASSLVGGLKDETQYF.